Listed below are T cell receptor beta chains from one sample, sequenced in a study of type 1 regulatory T cells. Their cognate antigens are unknown. TCRdb fed the reads into MiXCR, producing one record per CDR3 protein. The table has about 68,000 distinct CDR3 sequences, 55% to 80% seen once. Sequenced input: cultured T cells, either the whole culture or a sorted T cell fraction (not recorded which). These receptors were taken from a human donor in good health. Each CDR3 is given with its conserved first and last residue. Fields, in order: D gene, J gene, clone size, V gene, CDR3 protein, CDR3 DNA. D genes are given only for firm matches. Some rows have no size entry. The others give once, few or many, or a class for an expanded clone.

D: .; J: TRBJ2-7; size: few; V: TRBV3-1; CDR3: CASSPRTVSYEQYF; DNA: TGTGCCAGCAGCCCCAGGACAGTCTCCTACGAGCAGTACTTC
D: .; J: TRBJ2-1; size: .; V: TRBV30; CDR3: CAWKQSYNEQFF; DNA: TGTGCCTGGAAGCAGTCCTACAATGAGCAGTTCTTC
D: TRBD1; J: TRBJ1-5; size: .; V: TRBV5-1; CDR3: CASSQLHNSGTGGSKDHQPQHF; DNA: TGCGCCAGCAGCCAACTCCATAATTCCGGGACAGGGGGCAGCAAGGACCATCAGCCCCAGCATTTT
D: .; J: TRBJ2-5; size: .; V: TRBV20-1; CDR3: CSASLPDGGETQYF; DNA: TGCAGTGCTAGCCTTCCCGATGGGGGAGAGACCCAGTACTTC
D: TRBD1; J: TRBJ2-7; size: .; V: TRBV6-2/TRBV6-3; CDR3: CASSTDRAPYEQYF; DNA: TGTGCCAGCAGTACCGACAGGGCCCCCTACGAGCAGTACTTC
D: .; J: TRBJ1-5; size: .; V: TRBV7-8; CDR3: CASSVGGAFGQPQHF; DNA: TGTGCCAGCAGCGTTGGTGGGGCGTTCGGTCAGCCCCAGCATTTT
D: TRBD1; J: TRBJ2-1; size: .; V: TRBV6-4; CDR3: CASRSPGQWNEQFF; DNA: TGTGCCAGCAGAAGTCCGGGACAGTGGAATGAGCAGTTCTTC
D: TRBD2; J: TRBJ2-1; size: few; V: TRBV27; CDR3: CASSSPSGTSGSYEQFF; DNA: TGTGCCAGCAGTTCACCATCCGGGACTAGCGGGAGTTATGAGCAGTTCTTC
D: TRBD1; J: TRBJ2-7; size: .; V: TRBV30; CDR3: CAWSYTGGAPSEQYF; DNA: TGTGCCTGGAGTTACACAGGGGGCGCCCCGTCCGAGCAGTACTTC
D: TRBD2; J: TRBJ2-2; size: few; V: TRBV11-2; CDR3: CASSFLAGGHGELFF; DNA: TGTGCCAGCAGCTTCCTAGCGGGAGGGCATGGGGAGCTGTTTTTT